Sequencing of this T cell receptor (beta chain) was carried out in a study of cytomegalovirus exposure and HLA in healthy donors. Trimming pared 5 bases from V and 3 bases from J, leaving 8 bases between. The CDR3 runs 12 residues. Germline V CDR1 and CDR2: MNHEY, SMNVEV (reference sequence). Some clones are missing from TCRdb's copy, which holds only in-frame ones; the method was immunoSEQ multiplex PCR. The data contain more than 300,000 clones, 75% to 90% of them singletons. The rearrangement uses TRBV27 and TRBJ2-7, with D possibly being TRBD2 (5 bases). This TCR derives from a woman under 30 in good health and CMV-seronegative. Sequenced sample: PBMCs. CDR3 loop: CASSRESYEQYF. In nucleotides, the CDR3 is TGTGCCAGCAGTAGGGAGAGCTACGAGCAGTACTTC.